Each of the 12 T cell receptor beta chains below was sequenced from the same sample in a study of T cell changes during pregnancy in multiple sclerosis. Assay used: immunoSEQ multiplex PCR; TCRdb lists only in-frame clones, some missing. The data show fewer than 140,000 clones, roughly 92% seen once. The input for sequencing was peripheral blood, taken after pregnancy. These receptors were collected from a female donor with multiple sclerosis, enrolled in a pregnancy study.

CDR3 bases: TGTGCCAGCAGTATAAACCCGGGACTAGCGGGTGGATCCTACAATGAGCAGTTCTTC. Amino acids: CASSINPGLAGGSYNEQFF. This chain links TRBV27 with TRBJ2-1; 12 positions agree with TRBD2. V dropped 5 bases and J dropped 1; count of bases not matched to a gene: 12. Per the germline V gene, CDR1 is MNHEY and CDR2 is SMNVEV (reference sequence). The CDR3 contains 19 residues.

This clone was observed once. This chain links TRBV19 with TRBJ1-5; unclear D gene. The germline gives CDR1 LNHDA, CDR2 SQIVND (reference sequence). This CDR3 is 16 amino acids long. The ends were cut back, 4 bases at V and 1 base at J, with 14 bases in the middle. The CDR3 DNA reads as TGTGCCAGTAGTACTACGGCCAGAGGAAGCAATCAGCCCCAGCATTTT. This codes for CASSTTARGSNQPQHF.

This chain joins TRBV30 and TRBJ1-1; weak D call: TRBD1 (6 bases). This CDR3 is 15 amino acids long. CDR1 GTSNPN and CDR2 SVGIG come from the germline V gene (reference sequence). The V gene lost 0 bases and the J gene lost 5 bases, with 16 bases spanning the gap. This CDR3 reads CAWSVPGGARTEAFF. In DNA form, the CDR3 reads TGTGCCTGGAGTGTACCGGGGGGCGCGAGGACTGAAGCTTTCTTT.

In this sample, this clone turned up once. The rearrangement links TRBV19 to TRBJ1-1; D is uncertain. There are 13 residues in the CDR3. In germline, CDR1 is LNHDA, CDR2 SQIVND (reference sequence). Trimming took 5 bases from V and 3 from J, leaving 10 bases between them. CDR3 loop: CASSWPGDTEAFF. As DNA, the CDR3 is TGTGCCAGTAGTTGGCCCGGGGACACTGAAGCTTTCTTT.

This clone showed up just once. V is TRBV7-2 and J is TRBJ2-2; a possible D gene is TRBD2 (6 bases). Trimming took 4 bases from V and 8 from J, leaving 14 bases between them. Germline CDR1 is SGHTA and CDR2 is FQGNSA. The CDR3 sequence is 14 residues long. The CDR3 loop is CASSSRLVWGELFF. CDR3 in DNA: TGTGCCAGCAGCTCCCGACTAGTGTGGGGGGAGCTGTTTTTT.

The chain recombines TRBV9 with TRBJ1-1; 8 bases are shared with TRBD1. With 7 bases clipped from V and 5 bases from J, the junction kept 10 bases outside the gene matches. Germline assignment: CDR1 SGDLS and CDR2 YYNGEE. The CDR3 is 14 amino acids. This chain's CDR3 is CASEPGQGRTEAFF. The CDR3 DNA follows: TGTGCCAGCGAGCCCGGACAGGGTCGTACTGAAGCTTTCTTT. Supplemented by reference TRBV9 and TRBJ1-1, the full variable domain reads DSGVTQTPKHLITATGQRVTLRCSPRSGDLSVYWYQQSLDQGLQFLIQYYNGEERAKGNILERFSAQQFPDLHSELNLSSLELGDSALYFCASEPGQGRTEAFFGQGTRLTVV.

This rearrangement joins TRBV2 to TRBJ1-4, with a possible D match to TRBD1 (5 bases). V lost 6 bases to trimming and J lost 6 bases, with 14 bases between them. Per the germline V gene, CDR1 is SNHLY and CDR2 is FYNNEI. The CDR3 covers 14 residues. The CDR3 region has the DNA TGTGCCAGCAGGCAACAGCGGGACTATGAAAAACTGTTTTTT. It specifies CASRQQRDYEKLFF.

This rearrangement joins TRBV30 to TRBJ1-1; D perhaps matches TRBD1 (5 bases). CDR3 size: 13 residues. Germline values: CDR1 GTSNPN, CDR2 SVGIG (reference sequence). Trimming removed 8 bases at V and 2 bases at J, with 15 bases between. CDR3 amino acids: CAGTMGPNTEAFF. The DNA for the CDR3 is TGTGCCGGAACCATGGGGCCCAACACTGAAGCTTTCTTT.

The chain carries TRBV18 and TRBJ2-3; TRBD2 is a possible D gene (6 bases). The CDR3 runs to 22 residues. V shed 1 base and J shed 4 bases, with 33 bases lying between them. Germline CDR1 is KGHSH and CDR2 is LQKENI. In DNA, the CDR3 is TGTGCCAGCTCACCACAGGTCGGCGCTACTCCGCGGGGCCACAATGTTCCAGATACGCAGTATTTT. It specifies CASSPQVGATPRGHNVPDTQYF. Drawing the rest from reference TRBV18 and TRBJ2-3, the complete variable domain is NAGVMQNPRHLVRRRGQEARLRCSPMKGHSHVYWYRQLPEEGLKFMVYLQKENIIDESGMPKERFSAEFPKEGPSILRIQQVVRGDSAAYFCASSPQVGATPRGHNVPDTQYFGPGTRLTVL.

CDR3 sequence reads: CASRNSYGYTF. The CDR3 DNA sequence: TGTGCCAGCAGAAACAGCTATGGCTACACCTTC. The rearrangement uses TRBV6-5 and TRBJ1-2; D call uncertain. CDR3 length equals 11 residues. V lost 6 bases to trimming and J lost 4 bases, with 6 bases between them. CDR1 is MNHEY and CDR2 is SVGAGI in the germline V gene.

The CDR3 sequence: CASSEGQARLLNEKLFF. CDR3 coding DNA: TGCGCCAGCAGTGAGGGGCAGGCAAGGCTGCTTAATGAAAAACTGTTTTTT. The chain employs TRBV10-2 and TRBJ1-4; D unclear. Germline V CDR1 and CDR2: WSHSY, SAAADI. V lost 2 bases and J 4 bases, leaving 17 bases between the germline ends. This CDR3 has 17 amino acids.

The CDR3 DNA reads TGCGCCAGCAGCCAAGATGGAGACAGGGTAAGCAATCAGCCCCAGCATTTT. Translation: CASSQDGDRVSNQPQHF. V usage is TRBV4-1 and J usage is TRBJ1-5, with 7 bases matching TRBD1. The CDR3 covers 17 residues. Unmatched junction bases numbered 6, after V lost 0 bases and J lost 1 base. In germline, CDR1 is MGHRA, CDR2 YSYEKL.